The TCR beta chain described here comes from a study of shared T cell receptors in the human thymus. Method: immunoSEQ multiplex PCR; TCRdb's copy keeps in-frame clones and lacks some. The table includes about 710,000 clones, around 87% detected once. Germline values: CDR1 SGHRS, CDR2 YFSETQ. This CDR3 is 17 amino acids long. Trimming shortened V by 4 bases and J by 2 bases, and 22 bases separated the two germline ends. These data were also filed under a second study, of human thymus T cells. That study adds: Healthy Finnish infants having corrective surgery for congenital heart defects served as donors. Related research has reported that thymic repertoires overlap highly among unrelated individuals.

V gene TRBV5-1 combines with J gene TRBJ2-7; D remains unclear. Sequencing was done on a sample of thymocytes. This clonotype was sampled from a boy under two years old with a congenital heart defect. This chain's CDR3 is CASSPCQAQHLTYEQYF. In nucleotides, the CDR3 is TGCGCCAGCAGCCCGTGTCAGGCCCAACACCTTACCTACGAGCAGTACTTC. The whole variable domain, remainder taken from reference TRBV5-1 and TRBJ2-7, is KAGVTQTPRYLIKTRGQQVTLSCSPISGHRSVSWYQQTPGQGLQFLFEYFSETQRNKGNFPGRFSGRQFSNSRSEMNVSTLELGDSALYLCASSPCQAQHLTYEQYFGPGTRLTVT.